Sequencing of this T cell receptor beta chain was carried out in a study of T cells in Graves' hyperthyroidism and ophthalmopathy. The sample holds many counts of this clonotype. Antigen unknown. The TCR beta CDR3 regions underwent amplification using RNA transcripts as the source. A first-round RT-PCR of the TCR CDR3 used the HTBI primer set. TCRdb re-derived calls from the multiplex PCR reads in MiXCR, one entry per CDR3 protein. The data show about 570,000 distinct CDR3 sequences, around 15% seen once. The germline CDR1 and CDR2 sequences are MNHEY and SVGEGT. CDR3 length: 15 residues. J was trimmed by 5 bases and V by 4 bases; bases with no gene match: 4. The study, taken as a whole, reports: Most thyroid clonotypes that were expanded above 0.001 also turned up in blood. In simple terms, a model built on 13 V-J features told ophthalmopathy apart from stable hyperthyroidism. Ophthalmopathy prediction by the model preceded onset by a median approximately six months.

The diagnostic basis comprised clinical symptoms, serum thyroxine and TRAb, thyroid ultrasound and orbital computed tomography. V gene TRBV6-2 or TRBV6-3 combines with J gene TRBJ2-5; 13 positions agree with TRBD2. The TCR originated in a woman aged 40-49 years with Graves' hyperthyroidism. The specimen was blood. The CDR3 sequence is CASSWGLAGMETQYF. CDR3 DNA: TGTGCCAGCAGTTGGGGACTAGCGGGAATGGAGACCCAGTACTTC.